This TCR beta chain was observed in a study of CD8+CD57+ T cells in acquired aplastic anemia. Points on this clonotype: The junction departs from germline at one end; a sequencing error may be responsible.

Individuals selected for sequencing had exhibited CD8+CD57+ cell expansion on flow cytometry. Germline assignment: CDR1 SSHAT and CDR2 FNYEAQ (reference sequence). The CDR3 runs to 14 residues. Genomic DNA acted as the template from which TCR beta VDJ combination and CDR3 sequence profiling were carried out. One entry per CDR3 protein results from TCRdb running MiXCR on the reads. The data hold around 150,000 distinct CDR3 sequences, with 45% to 55% observed a single time. This sequence originates from a human donor with aplastic anemia. The material sequenced was sorted CD4+, CD8+, or CD8+CD57+ T cells (not recorded which) from PBMCs. The chain uses TRBV7-7 and TRBJ2-1, with TRBD2 identical over 7 bases. The CDR3 DNA sequence: TGTGCTAGCAGCCCCTCGGGAGGAGGTAATGAGCAGTTCTTC. Translated: CASSPSGGGNEQFF.